This T cell receptor (beta chain) derives from a study of CD8+CD57+ T cells in acquired aplastic anemia (dated by TCRdb to 2016 to 2019). Describing the broader study: A mean of about 3 ug of DNA, ranging from about 0.2 to 27.4 ug, was extracted from sorted CD4+ and CD8+ cells. CD8+CD57+ expansion was defined as a frequency above the mean frequency observed in healthy subjects. Findings and caveats that apply to the study as a whole: Although 25 to 30 CD8+ CDR3 sequences were shared by patients and controls, these sequences appeared highly expressed in patients and within the immunodominant clones of patients. No significant difference in CD8+ Simpson's diversity was found between patients and healthy controls (P=0.060).

Expansion of CD8+CD57+ cells had been shown by flow cytometry in the patients chosen for sequencing. Every patient had a diagnosis of severe acquired aplastic anemia based on International Study of Aplastic Anemia and Agranulocytosis and Camitta criteria. At the time blood was sampled, none of the patients had received any therapy. In the study, sorted CD4+ and CD8+ blood T cells from patients with severe aplastic anemia and from healthy subjects underwent deep sequencing of TCR repertoires. Patients were enrolled in the USA under clinicaltrials.gov protocols 00001620, 01623167, 00001397, 00071045, 00081523 and 00961064. Ficoll-Paque density gradient centrifugation was used to isolate peripheral blood mononuclear cells. CD4+ and CD8+ T cells were sorted by FACS or magnetic beads before DNA extraction. CDR1 and CDR2 (KGHDR, SFDVKD) derive from the germline V gene. Inclusive of the bounding cysteine and phenylalanine, the CDR3 is 11 residues long. Only the CDR3 part of the read is kept: 33 bases, read in frame from the first base. The germline ends are 7 bases apart after V is trimmed by 3 bases and J by 9 bases.

Genomic DNA was used as template for profiling of TCR beta VDJ combinations and CDR3 sequences. TCR repertoire sequencing was run on an Illumina HiSeq 2000. The authors processed their data as follows. Repertoire assessment relied on Simpson's diversity index, CDR3 size and DJ length profiles, and TRBV/TRBJ rearrangement plots. Whichever DNA sequence was most abundant in the deep sequencing data was defined as the immunodominant clone. CDR3 amino acid sequences were checked for sharing between subjects and were compared against published repertoires and the VDJdb database. TCRdb's own reprocessing of the public reads used fastp at Q25 and MiXCR and kept productive beta chains. Each entry is one CDR3 protein sequence, shown with its most common DNA and genes. TCRdb's processing, not the authors', yielded these V and J calls. The table for this sample lists some 150,000 distinct CDR3 sequences; over 70% of them were counted only once. The ten largest clones capture 35% to 50% of the sample.

Notes on this clonotype: Its antigen specificity is not known. Per-nucleotide qualities are absent, and no much larger clonotype sits a single base away.

Material: sorted CD4+, CD8+, or CD8+CD57+ T cells (not recorded which) from PBMCs. The chain couples TRBV24-1 to TRBJ2-5; tentative D gene TRBD2, with 6 bases matching. The clonotype originates from a human donor with aplastic anemia. In nucleotide form, the sequence is TGTGCCACCAGTGATGGAGGGGCCCAGTACTTC. It specifies CATSDGGAQYF.